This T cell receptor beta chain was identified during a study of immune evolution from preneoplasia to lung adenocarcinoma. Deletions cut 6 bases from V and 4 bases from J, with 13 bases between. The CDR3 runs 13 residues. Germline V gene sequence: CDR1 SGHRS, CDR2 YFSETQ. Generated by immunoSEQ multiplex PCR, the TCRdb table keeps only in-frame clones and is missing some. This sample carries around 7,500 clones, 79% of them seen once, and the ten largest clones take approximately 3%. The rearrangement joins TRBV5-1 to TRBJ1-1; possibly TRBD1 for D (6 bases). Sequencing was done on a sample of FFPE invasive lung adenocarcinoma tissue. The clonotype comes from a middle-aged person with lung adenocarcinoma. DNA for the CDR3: TGCGCCAGCAAACAGGGTCGGGGCACTGAAGCTTTCTTT. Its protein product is CASKQGRGTEAFF. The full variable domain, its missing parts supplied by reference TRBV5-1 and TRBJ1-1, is KAGVTQTPRYLIKTRGQQVTLSCSPISGHRSVSWYQQTPGQGLQFLFEYFSETQRNKGNFPGRFSGRQFSNSRSEMNVSTLELGDSALYLCASKQGRGTEAFFGQGTRLTVV.